The clone carrying this TCR beta chain occurred once. The antigen remains unidentified. The V and J ends lost 6 bases and 9 bases respectively, with 17 bases between them. The CDR3 totals 14 residues. CDR1 is MNHEY, CDR2 SMNVEV, per germline (reference sequence). Produced via immunoSEQ multiplex PCR; TCRdb's table is partial and in-frame only. The sample has thousands of clones; approximately 79% are singletons. The record originates from a study of T cell repertoires in ileal Crohn's disease. Study-wide results and caveats: Sorted CD8 T cells held more high-frequency clones than CD4.

Patients were adults with ileal or ileocolonic Crohn's disease needing resection. Sequenced input: ileal tissue. The source of this sequence is an adult with Crohn's disease. The V and J genes are TRBV27 and TRBJ2-2; TRBD2 is a possible D gene (5 bases). CDR3 amino acids: CASSPNGLPRELFF. CDR3 sequence (DNA): TGTGCCAGCAGCCCTAACGGACTCCCCCGGGAGCTGTTTTTT.